This T cell receptor beta chain was sequenced for a study of Ad26.COV2.S vaccination and SARS-CoV-2 variants. Study-wide context: Donor got 5x10^10 or 1x10^11 viral particles of Ad26.COV2.S.

Treatment indicated: around 19 received Ad26.COV2.S at low or high dose, single or two shots; several received placebo; per-sample allocation not given. At day 63 after the first vaccine or placebo injection, samples were drawn. An adult of 18-55 years in Boston served as donor. Libraries were prepared by immunoSEQ multiplex PCR; TCRdb keeps only in-frame clonotypes and omits some of them. The sample yields hundreds of thousands of clones, about 89% seen once. To note about this clone: The antigen is unknown.

General observations from the study: Spike-specific TCR breadth was greater in vaccine than placebo recipients.

The CDR3 has 13 amino acids. Germline V gene sequence: CDR1 LGHDT, CDR2 YNNKEL (reference sequence). Trimming stripped 6 bases from V and 9 bases from J, with 15 bases between. The rearrangement joins TRBV3-1 (or the pseudogene TRBV3-2) to TRBJ2-1; either TRBD1 or TRBD2 may supply D (6 bases each). The TCR sequence derives from a person aged 18 to 65 who received the Ad26.COV2.S COVID-19 vaccine or a placebo. The specimen was peripheral blood, collected in a trial of Ad26.COV2.S vaccine versus placebo. The CDR3 here is CASSHWGAGEQFF. CDR3 coding DNA: TGTGCCAGCAGTCACTGGGGGGCGGGTGAGCAGTTCTTC.